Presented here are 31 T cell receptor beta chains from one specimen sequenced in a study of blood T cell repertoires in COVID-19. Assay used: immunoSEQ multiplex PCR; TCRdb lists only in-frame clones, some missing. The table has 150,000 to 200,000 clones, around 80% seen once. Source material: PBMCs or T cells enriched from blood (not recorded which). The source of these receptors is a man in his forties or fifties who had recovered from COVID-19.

CDR3 coding DNA: TGTGCCAGCAGTTACTCGAAGGGGGCAGGTGGCTACACCTTC. Its protein is CASSYSKGAGGYTF. The chain carries TRBV6-5 and TRBJ1-2; 7 nucleotides match TRBD1. With V trimmed by 0 bases and J by 7 bases, 5 bases remained unmatched. This CDR3 spans 14 amino acids. CDR1 and CDR2 from the germline V gene are MNHEY and SVGAGI.

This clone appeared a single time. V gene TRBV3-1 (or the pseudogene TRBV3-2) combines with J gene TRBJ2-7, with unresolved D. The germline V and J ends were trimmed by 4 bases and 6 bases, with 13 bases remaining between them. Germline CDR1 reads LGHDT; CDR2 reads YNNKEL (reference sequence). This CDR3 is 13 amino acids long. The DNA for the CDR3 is TGTGCCAGCAGCCTACCTCCTTTGGCCGAGCAGTACTTC. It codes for CASSLPPLAEQYF.

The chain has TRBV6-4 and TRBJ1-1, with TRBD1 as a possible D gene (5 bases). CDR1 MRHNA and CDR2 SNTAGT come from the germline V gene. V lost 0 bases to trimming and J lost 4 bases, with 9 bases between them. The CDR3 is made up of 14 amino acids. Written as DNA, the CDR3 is TGTGCCAGCAGTGACTCAAGCAGGGCCACTGAAGCTTTCTTT. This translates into CASSDSSRATEAFF.

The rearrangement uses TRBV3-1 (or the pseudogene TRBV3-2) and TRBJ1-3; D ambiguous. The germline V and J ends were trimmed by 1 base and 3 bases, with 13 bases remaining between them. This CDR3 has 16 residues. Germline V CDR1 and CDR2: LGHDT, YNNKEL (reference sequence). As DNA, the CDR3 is TGTGCCAGCAGCCAAGTTGGCCCAGGCGTTGGAAACACCATATATTTT. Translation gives CASSQVGPGVGNTIYF.

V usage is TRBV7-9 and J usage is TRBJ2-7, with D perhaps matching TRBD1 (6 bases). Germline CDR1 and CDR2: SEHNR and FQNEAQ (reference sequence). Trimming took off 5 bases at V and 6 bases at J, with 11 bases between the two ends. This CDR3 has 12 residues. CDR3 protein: CASSVSGVEQYV. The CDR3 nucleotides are TGTGCCAGCAGCGTGTCAGGGGTCGAGCAGTACGTC.

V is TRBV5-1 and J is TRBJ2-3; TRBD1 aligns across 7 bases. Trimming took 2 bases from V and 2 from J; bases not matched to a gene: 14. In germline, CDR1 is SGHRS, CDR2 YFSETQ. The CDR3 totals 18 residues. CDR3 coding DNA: TGCGCCAGCAGCTTCGAGAACCGGGACAGAATATTCACAGATACGCAGTATTTT. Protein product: CASSFENRDRIFTDTQYF. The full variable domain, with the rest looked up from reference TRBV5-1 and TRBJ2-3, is KAGVTQTPRYLIKTRGQQVTLSCSPISGHRSVSWYQQTPGQGLQFLFEYFSETQRNKGNFPGRFSGRQFSNSRSEMNVSTLELGDSALYLCASSFENRDRIFTDTQYFGPGTRLTVL.

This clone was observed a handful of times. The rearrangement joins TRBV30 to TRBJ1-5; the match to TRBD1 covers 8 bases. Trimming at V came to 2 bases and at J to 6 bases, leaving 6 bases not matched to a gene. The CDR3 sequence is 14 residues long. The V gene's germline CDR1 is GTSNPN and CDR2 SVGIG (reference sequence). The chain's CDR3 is CAWSISGGSQPQHF. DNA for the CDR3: TGTGCCTGGAGTATATCAGGGGGCAGTCAGCCCCAGCATTTT.

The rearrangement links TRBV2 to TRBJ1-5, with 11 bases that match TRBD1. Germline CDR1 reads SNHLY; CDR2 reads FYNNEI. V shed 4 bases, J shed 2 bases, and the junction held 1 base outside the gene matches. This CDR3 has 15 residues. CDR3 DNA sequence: TGTGCCAGCAGTGGGACAGGGGGCGGCAATCAGCCCCAGCATTTT. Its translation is CASSGTGGGNQPQHF.

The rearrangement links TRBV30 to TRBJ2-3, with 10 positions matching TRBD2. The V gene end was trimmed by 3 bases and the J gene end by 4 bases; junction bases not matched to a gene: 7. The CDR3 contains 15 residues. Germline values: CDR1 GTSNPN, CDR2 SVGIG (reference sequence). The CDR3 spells CAWSPTSGSPDTQYF. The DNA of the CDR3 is TGTGCCTGGAGCCCGACTAGCGGGTCTCCAGATACGCAGTATTTT.

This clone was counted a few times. The CDR3 protein is CSVEAQMNTEAFF. In DNA, the CDR3 is TGCAGCGTTGAAGCCCAGATGAACACTGAAGCTTTCTTT. The V call is TRBV29-1, the J call TRBJ1-1; no reliable D call. The V end was cut by 1 base, the J end by 0 bases, with 6 bases between. CDR1 and CDR2 from the germline V gene are SQVTM and ANQGSEA. The CDR3 is 13 residues long.

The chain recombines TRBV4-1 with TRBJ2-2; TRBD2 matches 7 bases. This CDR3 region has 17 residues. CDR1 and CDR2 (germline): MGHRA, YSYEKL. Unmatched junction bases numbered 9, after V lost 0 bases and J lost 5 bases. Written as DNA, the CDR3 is TGCGCCAGCAGCCAAGATGGGTCGGGGAGGGTGACCGGGGAGCTGTTTTTT. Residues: CASSQDGSGRVTGELFF.

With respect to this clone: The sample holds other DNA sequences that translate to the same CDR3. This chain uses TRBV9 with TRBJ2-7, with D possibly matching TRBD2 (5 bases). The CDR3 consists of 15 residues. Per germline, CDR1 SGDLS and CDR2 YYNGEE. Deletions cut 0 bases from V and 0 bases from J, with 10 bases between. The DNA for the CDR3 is TGTGCCAGCAGCGTAGAGGTAGGGAGCTCCTACGAGCAGTACTTC. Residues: CASSVEVGSSYEQYF.

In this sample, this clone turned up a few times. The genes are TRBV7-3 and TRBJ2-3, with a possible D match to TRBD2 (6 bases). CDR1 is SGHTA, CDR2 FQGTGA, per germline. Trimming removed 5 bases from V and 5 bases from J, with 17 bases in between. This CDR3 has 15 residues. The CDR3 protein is CASSQSRGFGDTQYF. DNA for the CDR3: TGTGCCAGCAGCCAAAGCCGGGGGTTTGGAGATACGCAGTATTTT.

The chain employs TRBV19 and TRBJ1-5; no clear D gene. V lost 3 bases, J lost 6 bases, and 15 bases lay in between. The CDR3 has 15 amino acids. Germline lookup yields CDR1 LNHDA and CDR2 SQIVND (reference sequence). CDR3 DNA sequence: TGTGCCAGTAGTATTTGGGCCGGTGGCGTTCAGCCCCAGCATTTT. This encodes CASSIWAGGVQPQHF. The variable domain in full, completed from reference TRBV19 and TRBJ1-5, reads DGGITQSPKYLFRKEGQNVTLSCEQNLNHDAMYWYRQDPGQGLRLIYYSQIVNDFQKGDIAEGYSVSREKKESFPLTVTSAQKNPTAFYLCASSIWAGGVQPQHFGDGTRLSIL.

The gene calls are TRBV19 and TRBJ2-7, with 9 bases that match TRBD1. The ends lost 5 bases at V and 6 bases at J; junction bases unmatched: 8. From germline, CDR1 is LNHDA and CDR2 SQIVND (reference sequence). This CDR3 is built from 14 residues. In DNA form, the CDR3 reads TGTGCCAGTAGTCCTGGGACAGGGACTTCCGAGCAGTACTTC. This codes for CASSPGTGTSEQYF.

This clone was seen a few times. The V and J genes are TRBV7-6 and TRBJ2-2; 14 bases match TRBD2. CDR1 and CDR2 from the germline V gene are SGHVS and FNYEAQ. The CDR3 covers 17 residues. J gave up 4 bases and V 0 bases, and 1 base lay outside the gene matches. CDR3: CASSLATSGGATGELFF. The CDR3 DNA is TGTGCCAGCAGCTTAGCGACTAGCGGGGGGGCCACCGGGGAGCTGTTTTTT.

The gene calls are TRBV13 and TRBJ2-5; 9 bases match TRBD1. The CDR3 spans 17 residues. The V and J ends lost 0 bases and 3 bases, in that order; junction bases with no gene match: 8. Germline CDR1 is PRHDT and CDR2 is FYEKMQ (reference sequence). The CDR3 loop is CASSLGQGAWREETQYF. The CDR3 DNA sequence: TGTGCCAGCAGCTTAGGACAGGGGGCATGGCGGGAAGAGACCCAGTACTTC. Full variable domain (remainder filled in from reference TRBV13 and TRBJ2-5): AAGVIQSPRHLIKEKRETATLKCYPIPRHDTVYWYQQGPGQDPQFLISFYEKMQSDKGSIPDRFSAQQFSDYHSELNMSSLELGDSALYFCASSLGQGAWREETQYFGPGTRLLVL.

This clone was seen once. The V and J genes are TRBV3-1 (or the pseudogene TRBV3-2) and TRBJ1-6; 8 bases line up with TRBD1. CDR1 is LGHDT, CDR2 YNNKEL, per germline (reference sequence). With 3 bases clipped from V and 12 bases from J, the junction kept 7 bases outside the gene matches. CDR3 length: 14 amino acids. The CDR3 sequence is CASSQVDRALPLHF. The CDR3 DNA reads TGTGCCAGCAGCCAGGTGGACAGGGCATTACCCCTCCACTTT.

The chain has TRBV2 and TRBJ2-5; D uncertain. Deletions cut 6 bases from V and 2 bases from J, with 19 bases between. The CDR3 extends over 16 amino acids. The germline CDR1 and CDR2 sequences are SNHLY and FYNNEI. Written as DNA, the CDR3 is TGTGCCAGCAGGTACCTCCCTCAAGGCAGGCAAGAGACCCAGTACTTC. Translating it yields CASRYLPQGRQETQYF.

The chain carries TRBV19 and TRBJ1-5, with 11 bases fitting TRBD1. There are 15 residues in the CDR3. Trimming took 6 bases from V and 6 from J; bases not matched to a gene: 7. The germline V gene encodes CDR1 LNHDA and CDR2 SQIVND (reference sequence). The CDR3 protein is CASRGTGGITQPQHF. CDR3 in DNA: TGTGCCAGTAGGGGGACAGGGGGAATCACTCAGCCCCAGCATTTT.

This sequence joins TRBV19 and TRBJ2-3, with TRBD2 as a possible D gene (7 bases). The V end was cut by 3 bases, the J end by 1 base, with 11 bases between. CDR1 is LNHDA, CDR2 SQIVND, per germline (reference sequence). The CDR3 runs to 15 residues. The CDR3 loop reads CASSISGGGTDTQYF. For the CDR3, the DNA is TGTGCCAGTAGTATTTCGGGGGGCGGCACAGATACGCAGTATTTT.

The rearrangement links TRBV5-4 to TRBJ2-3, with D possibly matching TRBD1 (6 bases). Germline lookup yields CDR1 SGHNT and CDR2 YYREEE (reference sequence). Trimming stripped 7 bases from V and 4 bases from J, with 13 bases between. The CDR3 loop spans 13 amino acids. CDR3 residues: CASRKQGADTQYF. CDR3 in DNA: TGTGCCAGCCGGAAACAGGGTGCAGATACGCAGTATTTT. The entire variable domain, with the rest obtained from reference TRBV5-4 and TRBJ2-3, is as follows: ETGVTQSPTHLIKTRGQQVTLRCSSQSGHNTVSWYQQALGQGPQFIFQYYREEENGRGNFPPRFSGLQFPNYSSELNVNALELDDSALYLCASRKQGADTQYFGPGTRLTVL.

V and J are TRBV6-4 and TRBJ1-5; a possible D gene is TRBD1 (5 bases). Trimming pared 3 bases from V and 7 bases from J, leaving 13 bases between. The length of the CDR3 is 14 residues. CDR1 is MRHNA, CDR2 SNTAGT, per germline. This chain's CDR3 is CASSENGGNQPQHF. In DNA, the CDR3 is TGTGCCAGCAGTGAGAACGGGGGGAACCAGCCCCAGCATTTT.

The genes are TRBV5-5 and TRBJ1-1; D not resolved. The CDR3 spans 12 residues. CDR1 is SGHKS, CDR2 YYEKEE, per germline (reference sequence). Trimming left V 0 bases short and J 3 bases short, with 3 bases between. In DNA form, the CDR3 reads TGTGCCAGCAGCTTGGGAGACACTGAAGCTTTCTTT. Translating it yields CASSLGDTEAFF.

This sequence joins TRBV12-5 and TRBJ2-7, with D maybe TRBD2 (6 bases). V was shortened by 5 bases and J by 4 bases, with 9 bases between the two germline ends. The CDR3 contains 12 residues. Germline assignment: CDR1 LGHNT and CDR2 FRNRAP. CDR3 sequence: CASGPGEYEQYV. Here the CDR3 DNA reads TGTGCTAGTGGTCCGGGGGAGTACGAGCAGTACGTC.

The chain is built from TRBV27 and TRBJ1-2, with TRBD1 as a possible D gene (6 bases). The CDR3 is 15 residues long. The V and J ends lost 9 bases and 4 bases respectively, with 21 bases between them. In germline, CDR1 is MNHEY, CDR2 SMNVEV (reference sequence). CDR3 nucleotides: TGTGCCAGTTCCCCGGTGGGGGCGCCCGTCTATGGCTACACCTTC. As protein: CASSPVGAPVYGYTF.

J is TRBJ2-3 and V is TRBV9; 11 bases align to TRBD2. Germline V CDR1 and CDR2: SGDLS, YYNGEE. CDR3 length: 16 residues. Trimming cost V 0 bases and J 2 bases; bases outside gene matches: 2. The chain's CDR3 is CASSVVAGGITDTQYF. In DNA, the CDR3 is TGTGCCAGCAGCGTAGTAGCGGGGGGGATCACAGATACGCAGTATTTT.

CDR3 bases: TGTGCCAGCAGCCTACGGACAGAGTCTGAAGCTTTCTTT. Translation gives CASSLRTESEAFF. The chain uses TRBV3-1 (or the pseudogene TRBV3-2) and TRBJ1-1; a weak D match, TRBD1 (6 bases). The CDR3 runs 13 residues. Deletions cut 4 bases from V and 6 bases from J, with 12 bases between. Germline assignment: CDR1 LGHDT and CDR2 YNNKEL (reference sequence).

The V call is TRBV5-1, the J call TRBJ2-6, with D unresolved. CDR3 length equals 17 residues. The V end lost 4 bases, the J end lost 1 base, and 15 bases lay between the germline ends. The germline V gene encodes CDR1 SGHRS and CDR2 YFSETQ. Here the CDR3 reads CASSPHVLKSGANVLTF. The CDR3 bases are TGCGCCAGCAGCCCACATGTTCTGAAGTCTGGGGCCAACGTCCTGACTTTC.

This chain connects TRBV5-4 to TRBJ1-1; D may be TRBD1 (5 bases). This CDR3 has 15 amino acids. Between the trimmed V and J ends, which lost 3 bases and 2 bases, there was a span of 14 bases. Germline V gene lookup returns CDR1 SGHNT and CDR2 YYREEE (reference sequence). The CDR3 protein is CASSSTKQGNTEAFF. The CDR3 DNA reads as TGTGCCAGCAGCTCAACAAAGCAGGGAAACACTGAAGCTTTCTTT. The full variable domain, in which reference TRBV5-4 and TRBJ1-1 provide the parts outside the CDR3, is ETGVTQSPTHLIKTRGQQVTLRCSSQSGHNTVSWYQQALGQGPQFIFQYYREEENGRGNFPPRFSGLQFPNYSSELNVNALELDDSALYLCASSSTKQGNTEAFFGQGTRLTVV.

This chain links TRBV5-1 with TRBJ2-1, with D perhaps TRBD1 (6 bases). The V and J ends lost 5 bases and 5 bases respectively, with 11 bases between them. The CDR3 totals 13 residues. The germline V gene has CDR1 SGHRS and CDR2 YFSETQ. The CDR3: CASSGAGDNEQFF. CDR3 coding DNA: TGCGCCAGCAGTGGGGCAGGGGACAATGAGCAGTTCTTC.